One and the same sample provided the 32 T cell receptor beta chains below, sequenced in a study of blood T cell repertoires in COVID-19. Libraries were prepared by immunoSEQ multiplex PCR; TCRdb keeps only in-frame clonotypes and omits some of them. The sample holds about 180,000 clones; 86% are singletons and the top ten take 5.5% to 7%. Material for sequencing was peripheral blood. These receptors were obtained from a man aged 50 or older with active or convalescent COVID-19.

The rearrangement links TRBV14 to TRBJ1-1; 7 positions agree with TRBD1. CDR3 length: 15 amino acids. Germline CDR1 and CDR2: SGHDN and FVKESK. Trimming cost V 2 bases and J 1 base; bases outside gene matches: 4. CDR3 bases: TGTGCCAGCAGCCAAACAGGGGCCAGGAACACTGAAGCTTTCTTT. Translated: CASSQTGARNTEAFF.

This clone was observed a single time. This chain links TRBV9 with TRBJ2-5; the match to TRBD2 covers 11 bases. In germline, CDR1 is SGDLS, CDR2 YYNGEE. The CDR3 runs 18 residues. V lost 0 bases and J lost 1; bases outside the gene matches: 8. This chain's CDR3 is CASSVGGGTSGRQETQYF. Here the CDR3 DNA reads TGTGCCAGCAGCGTAGGTGGGGGGACTAGCGGCCGCCAAGAGACCCAGTACTTC.

CDR3 bases: TGTGCCAGCAGTTTGTCAGCCGCGAGGGCTCAGCCCCAGCATTTT. Protein sequence: CASSLSAARAQPQHF. This chain links TRBV6-5 with TRBJ1-5; D is ambiguous. V gave up 4 bases and J gave up 6 bases, with 16 bases separating them. The CDR3 is made up of 15 amino acids. CDR1 is MNHEY and CDR2 is SVGAGI in the germline V gene.

The V call is TRBV24-1, the J call TRBJ2-1; 11 bases map to TRBD2. CDR1 and CDR2 (germline): KGHDR, SFDVKD. V lost 4 bases and J lost 13; bases outside the gene matches: 5. There are 13 residues in the CDR3. This chain's CDR3 is CATSDTTSGGQFF. The CDR3 nucleotides read TGTGCCACCAGTGACACAACTAGCGGGGGACAGTTCTTC.

This chain joins TRBV6-5 and TRBJ1-1; 8 bases line up with TRBD1. Germline V gene lookup returns CDR1 MNHEY and CDR2 SVGAGI. J gave up 11 bases and V 6 bases, and 5 bases lay outside the gene matches. CDR3 length: 11 amino acids. The CDR3 sequence is CASSQDRDAFF. The DNA of the CDR3 is TGTGCCAGCAGCCAGGACAGGGACGCTTTCTTT.

The rearrangement joins TRBV9 to TRBJ2-1, with D tentatively TRBD2 (5 bases). CDR1 is SGDLS, CDR2 YYNGEE, per germline. CDR3 length: 14 residues. Trimming removed 0 bases at V and 9 bases at J, with 13 bases between. CDR3 sequence reads: CASSVEGLASEQFF. CDR3 bases: TGTGCCAGCAGCGTAGAGGGATTAGCGAGTGAGCAGTTCTTC. Full variable domain (outside the CDR3, taken from reference TRBV9 and TRBJ2-1): DSGVTQTPKHLITATGQRVTLRCSPRSGDLSVYWYQQSLDQGLQFLIQYYNGEERAKGNILERFSAQQFPDLHSELNLSSLELGDSALYFCASSVEGLASEQFFGPGTRLTVL.

The chain joins TRBV7-2 to TRBJ2-7, with a weak D call TRBD1 (5 bases). CDR3 length: 13 residues. V lost 5 bases and J lost 4, with 12 bases in between. Germline CDR1 and CDR2: SGHTA and FQGNSA. CDR3: CASSSRVMYEQYF. DNA for the CDR3: TGTGCCAGCAGCAGCAGGGTGATGTACGAGCAGTACTTC.

This rearrangement joins TRBV7-3 to TRBJ2-7, with 8 bases that match TRBD2. Per the germline V gene, CDR1 is SGHTA and CDR2 is FQGTGA. CDR3 size: 14 residues. Trimming cost V 4 bases and J 5 bases; bases outside gene matches: 7. CDR3 protein: CASSSGLASDEQYF. The CDR3 nucleotides read TGTGCCAGCAGCTCAGGACTAGCTAGCGACGAGCAGTACTTC.

This chain connects TRBV9 to TRBJ2-3; 7 bases match TRBD2. The trim removed 3 bases at V and 5 bases at J, leaving 12 bases unmatched. Germline loops: CDR1 SGDLS, CDR2 YYNGEE. CDR3 length: 16 residues. CDR3 in amino acids: CASSDQRYGGGDTQYF. The CDR3 DNA follows: TGTGCCAGCAGCGATCAGCGGTACGGCGGGGGAGATACGCAGTATTTT.

This chain connects TRBV6-2 or TRBV6-3 to TRBJ2-7, with 8 bases fitting TRBD1. This CDR3 comprises 15 residues. Germline lookup yields CDR1 MNHEY and CDR2 SVGEGT. Unmatched junction bases numbered 8, after V lost 6 bases and J lost 1 base. CDR3 residues: CASSRYRGSSYEQYF. The CDR3 DNA reads as TGTGCCAGCAGCCGATACAGGGGGTCGTCCTACGAGCAGTACTTC.

In this sample, this clone turned up once. This chain uses TRBV5-6 with TRBJ1-2; no clear D. Trimming stripped 6 bases from V and 2 bases from J, with 14 bases between. Germline loops: CDR1 SGHDT, CDR2 YYEEEE. CDR3 length equals 14 residues. The CDR3 loop reads CASNTGSHNYGYTF. The CDR3 DNA reads as TGTGCCAGCAACACCGGGAGCCACAACTATGGCTACACCTTC.

This clone was seen a few times. The V gene is TRBV7-8, the J gene TRBJ2-1; 8 nucleotides align to TRBD2. Germline values: CDR1 SGHVS, CDR2 FQNEAQ. The CDR3 is 15 amino acids. Trimming took 6 bases from V and 8 from J; bases not matched to a gene: 12. The CDR3 nucleotides read TGTGCCAGCAGATTTATGAGCGGGAGTGTTTATGAGCAGTTCTTC. This sequence encodes CASRFMSGSVYEQFF.

The gene calls are TRBV4-2 and TRBJ1-2; 7 bases agree with TRBD1. The CDR3 spans 16 residues. V was pared by 0 bases and J by 2 bases, with 6 bases of the junction left unmatched. Germline-derived CDR1 and CDR2 are LGHNA and YNFKEQ. The CDR3 loop reads CASSQDRETGNYGYTF. CDR3 bases: TGTGCCAGCAGCCAAGATCGGGAGACAGGGAACTATGGCTACACCTTC.

The rearrangement uses TRBV4-2 and TRBJ1-3, with D perhaps matching TRBD1 (5 bases). Germline lookup yields CDR1 LGHNA and CDR2 YNFKEQ. V dropped 1 base and J dropped 0 bases, with 10 bases sitting between them. The CDR3 runs 16 residues. CDR3 protein: CASSQGGGGSGNTIYF. In DNA, the CDR3 is TGTGCCAGCAGCCAAGGCGGGGGGGGCTCTGGAAACACCATATATTTT.

This chain links TRBV7-9 with TRBJ1-4; 9 bases align to TRBD1. The CDR3 has 14 residues. The V gene end was trimmed by 6 bases and the J gene end by 8 bases; junction bases not matched to a gene: 7. Germline V lookup: CDR1 SEHNR, CDR2 FQNEAQ (reference sequence). CDR3 sequence (DNA): TGTGCCAGCAGTAAGACAGGGGGACGGGAAAAACTGTTTTTT. Its protein is CASSKTGGREKLFF.

The chain links TRBV19 to TRBJ1-5; D unclear. Trimming left V 5 bases short and J 0 bases short, with 14 bases between. Per germline, CDR1 LNHDA and CDR2 SQIVND (reference sequence). The CDR3 consists of 16 residues. The CDR3 coding sequence is TGTGCCAGTAGTGACCGGGGAGCTTCTAGCAATCAGCCCCAGCATTTT. This translates into CASSDRGASSNQPQHF.

The chain joins TRBV27 to TRBJ2-1; no clear D gene. This CDR3 region has 14 residues. Trimming took 5 bases from V and 0 from J, leaving 8 bases between them. Per germline, CDR1 MNHEY and CDR2 SMNVEV (reference sequence). In DNA form, the CDR3 reads TGTGCCAGCAGTAGAGCCTACTCCTACAATGAGCAGTTCTTC. Its translation is CASSRAYSYNEQFF.

The chain joins TRBV6-2 or TRBV6-3 to TRBJ2-5; D is unclear. The germline V and J ends were trimmed by 6 bases and 5 bases, with 19 bases remaining between them. The CDR3 has 15 amino acids. CDR1 and CDR2 from the germline V gene are MNHEY and SVGEGT. The CDR3 is CASSYAVIATETQYF. For the CDR3, the DNA is TGTGCCAGCAGCTATGCGGTAATAGCTACGGAGACCCAGTACTTC.

The chain is built from TRBV11-3 and TRBJ2-5; TRBD1 matches at 7 bases. The J segment lost 5 bases and the V segment lost 1 base, leaving 4 bases of the junction unmatched. Germline values: CDR1 SGHNT, CDR2 YENEEA. The CDR3 is 14 amino acids. The CDR3 spells CASSLGSTGETQYF. CDR3 DNA: TGTGCCAGCAGCTTAGGCTCGACAGGGGAGACCCAGTACTTC.

A single count supports this clone. The chain employs TRBV6-2 or TRBV6-3 and TRBJ1-2, with TRBD1 identical over 8 bases. CDR1 and CDR2 (germline): MNHEY, SVGEGT. The CDR3 is made up of 16 amino acids. J gave up 3 bases and V 6 bases, and 12 bases lay outside the gene matches. CDR3 amino acids: CASSNPSDRVDYGYTF. For the CDR3, the DNA is TGTGCCAGCAGCAACCCCTCGGACAGGGTAGACTATGGCTACACCTTC.

This sequence joins TRBV5-1 and TRBJ1-3, with 9 bases that match TRBD1. The CDR3 has 17 amino acids. V lost 4 bases, J lost 1 base, and 9 bases stayed unmatched. Germline loops: CDR1 SGHRS, CDR2 YFSETQ. The CDR3 DNA sequence: TGCGCCAGCAGCGCCCTGTTGGGGACAGGGTCTGGAAACACCATATATTTT. Translation gives CASSALLGTGSGNTIYF.

The J gene is TRBJ1-5, the V gene TRBV28; D is possibly TRBD1 (6 bases). V was pared by 8 bases and J by 3 bases, with 17 bases between. This CDR3 region has 15 residues. The germline gives CDR1 MDHEN, CDR2 SYDVKM. The CDR3 loop is CASHMAGANNQPQHF. The CDR3 DNA follows: TGTGCCAGCCACATGGCGGGGGCTAACAATCAGCCCCAGCATTTT.

The sample holds one count of this clone. The chain carries TRBV3-1 (or the pseudogene TRBV3-2) and TRBJ2-7; TRBD2 is a possible D gene (6 bases). Germline CDR1 LGHDT, CDR2 YNNKEL (reference sequence). The V and J ends lost 3 bases and 1 base respectively, with 16 bases between them. The CDR3 totals 16 residues. The CDR3 loop is CASSHAGTLASYEQYF. The CDR3 DNA follows: TGTGCCAGCAGCCATGCCGGGACTCTTGCTTCCTACGAGCAGTACTTC.

The chain uses TRBV27 and TRBJ1-5, with 8 bases that match TRBD1. The CDR3 runs to 15 residues. Germline CDR1 is MNHEY and CDR2 is SMNVEV (reference sequence). With 10 bases clipped from V and 2 bases from J, the junction kept 10 bases outside the gene matches. The CDR3 here is CATSSRGHGNQPQHF. The CDR3 bases are TGTGCCACGTCGAGCAGGGGGCACGGCAATCAGCCCCAGCATTTT.

The chain carries TRBV4-3 and TRBJ2-5; 9 bases line up with TRBD1. The CDR3 spans 17 residues. V lost 1 base, J lost 6 bases, and 12 bases stayed unmatched. CDR1 LGHNA and CDR2 YSLEER come from the germline V gene. CDR3 sequence (DNA): TGCGCCAGCAGCCAAGTCTTATCGGGACAGGGTAGGAAGACCCAGTACTTC. Translation gives CASSQVLSGQGRKTQYF.

The gene calls are TRBV19 and TRBJ1-1, with D tentatively TRBD1 (6 bases). Germline V gene lookup returns CDR1 LNHDA and CDR2 SQIVND (reference sequence). This CDR3 has 15 amino acids. V lost 4 bases, J lost 4 bases, and 16 bases lay in between. The CDR3 reads CASSKTTGIGTEAFF. CDR3 bases: TGTGCCAGTAGTAAGACTACAGGGATCGGCACTGAAGCTTTCTTT.

As to this clone: Other DNA sequences in this specimen translate into the identical CDR3. The chain couples TRBV7-9 to TRBJ2-7; D gene unclear. The CDR3 extends over 11 amino acids. V gave up 3 bases and J gave up 4 bases, with 4 bases separating them. Germline CDR1 reads SEHNR; CDR2 reads FQNEAQ (reference sequence). The CDR3 DNA reads TGTGCCAGCAGCTTTCAATACGAGCAGTACTTC. Translation: CASSFQYEQYF.

The genes are TRBV29-1 and TRBJ2-1; 10 bases agree with TRBD1. This CDR3 has 13 amino acids. V gave up 6 bases and J gave up 6 bases; unmatched junction bases: 5. Per the germline V gene, CDR1 is SQVTM and CDR2 is ANQGSEA. The CDR3 DNA is TGCAGCGTGGCGGACAGGGGGTCCAATGAGCAGTTCTTC. It encodes CSVADRGSNEQFF.

The chain joins TRBV30 to TRBJ1-5; possible D gene TRBD1, 6 bases. V was cut by 3 bases and J by 5 bases, with 14 bases left in between. Germline CDR1 GTSNPN, CDR2 SVGIG (reference sequence). The length of the CDR3 is 14 residues. CDR3 sequence reads: CAWSAGAMDQPQHF. The CDR3 DNA reads TGTGCCTGGAGCGCAGGGGCCATGGATCAGCCCCAGCATTTT.

This rearrangement joins TRBV21-1 to TRBJ1-4; the D call TRBD1 from the table was never checked on the DNA. TRBV21-1 is a documented pseudogene. The CDR3 totals 20 residues. The CDR3 spells CASSKRGQGAVCRANEKLFF. CDR3 DNA sequence: TGTGCCAGCAGCAAACGGGGACAGGGGGCCGTTTGTCGAGCTAATGAAAAACTGTTTTTT.

V usage is TRBV4-3 and J usage is TRBJ2-1; 7 bases agree with TRBD2. The CDR3 length is 16 residues. The V segment lost 0 bases and the J segment 8 bases; nucleotides outside the gene matches: 10. From germline, CDR1 is LGHNA and CDR2 YSLEER. Here the CDR3 reads CASSQELGLGSDEQFF. CDR3 coding DNA: TGCGCCAGCAGCCAAGAATTAGGACTAGGCTCTGATGAGCAGTTCTTC.

Here the CDR3 reads CASSVGEGVRLFF. The CDR3 DNA is TGTGCCAGCAGCGTAGGGGAAGGGGTGAGGCTGTTTTTT. The chain employs TRBV9 and TRBJ1-4, with D maybe TRBD1 (5 bases). This CDR3 is built from 13 residues. Germline CDR1 SGDLS, CDR2 YYNGEE. V lost 0 bases and J lost 14, with 14 bases in between.